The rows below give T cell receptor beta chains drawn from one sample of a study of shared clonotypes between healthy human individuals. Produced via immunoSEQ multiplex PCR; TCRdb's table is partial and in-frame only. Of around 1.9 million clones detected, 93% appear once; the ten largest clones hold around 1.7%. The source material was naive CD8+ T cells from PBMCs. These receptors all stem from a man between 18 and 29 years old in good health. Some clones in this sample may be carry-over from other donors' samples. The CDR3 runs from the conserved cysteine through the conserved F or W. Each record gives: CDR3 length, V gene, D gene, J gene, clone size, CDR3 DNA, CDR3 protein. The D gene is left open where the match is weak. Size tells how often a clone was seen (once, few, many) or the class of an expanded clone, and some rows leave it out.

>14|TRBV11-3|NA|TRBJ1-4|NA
TGTGCCAGCAGCACACACACCGGCGAAGAAAAACTGTTTTTT
CASSTHTGEEKLFF
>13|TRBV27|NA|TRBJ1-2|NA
TGTGCCAGCAGTTTGGGGATTAACTATGGCTACACCTTC
CASSLGINYGYTF
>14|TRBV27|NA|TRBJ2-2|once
TGTGCCAGCAGTTTATTACCCCTCACCGGGGAGCTGTTTTTT
CASSLLPLTGELFF
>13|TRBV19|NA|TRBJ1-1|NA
TGTGCCAGTAGTCGGACAGCCAACACTGAAGCTTTCTTT
CASSRTANTEAFF
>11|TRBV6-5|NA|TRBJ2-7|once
TGTGCCAGCAGTCGAGACTCGGAGCAGTACTTC
CASSRDSEQYF
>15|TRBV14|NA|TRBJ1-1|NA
TGTGCCAGCACTCCGGCGGGGTATATGGGGATTGAAGCTTTCTTT
CASTPAGYMGIEAFF
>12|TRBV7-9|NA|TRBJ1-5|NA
TGTGCCAGCAGCTTGGGATCCCAGCCCCAGCATTTT
CASSLGSQPQHF
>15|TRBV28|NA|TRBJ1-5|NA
TGTGCCAGCAGGATAACAGCTTATAGCAATCAGCCCCAGCATTTT
CASRITAYSNQPQHF
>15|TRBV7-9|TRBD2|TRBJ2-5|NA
TGTGCCGGACAGGCTAGCGGGGGGCTCCAAGAGACCCAGTACTTC
CAGQASGGLQETQYF
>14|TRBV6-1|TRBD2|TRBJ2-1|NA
TGTGCCAGCAAAAGGGGCCAGACTAGCTCTGAGCAGTTCTTC
CASKRGQTSSEQFF
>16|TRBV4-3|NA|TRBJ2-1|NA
TGCGCCAGCAGCCCGGGCCCGGGCGGGATGTGGGATGAGCAGTTCTTC
CASSPGPGGMWDEQFF
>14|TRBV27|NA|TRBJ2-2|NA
TGTGCCAGCAGTTTATCGGGAAGGGCCGGGGAGCTGTTTTTT
CASSLSGRAGELFF
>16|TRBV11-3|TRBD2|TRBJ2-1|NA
TGTGCCAGCAGCTTAGTCACTAGCGGGAGTTGGAATGAGCAGTTCTTC
CASSLVTSGSWNEQFF
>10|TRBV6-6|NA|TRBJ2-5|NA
TGTGCCAGCAGGGCGGAGACCCAGTACTTC
CASRAETQYF
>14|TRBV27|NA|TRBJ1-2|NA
TGTGCCAGCAGTGGAACCGGGACGGGCTATGGCTACACCTTC
CASSGTGTGYGYTF
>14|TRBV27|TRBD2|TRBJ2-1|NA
TGTGCCAGCAGTTTAGGCGGGAGCTACAATGAGCAGTTCTTC
CASSLGGSYNEQFF
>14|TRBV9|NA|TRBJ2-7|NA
TGTGCCAGCAGCCAGCATTGGGGCCTCTACGAGCAGTACTTC
CASSQHWGLYEQYF
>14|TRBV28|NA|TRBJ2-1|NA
TGTGCCAGCAGTTTAGGGGGTTGGTACAATGAGCAGTTCTTC
CASSLGGWYNEQFF
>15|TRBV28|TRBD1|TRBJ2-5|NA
TGTGCCAGCAGTCCGGATACAGGGGGCGGGGAGACCCAGTACTTC
CASSPDTGGGETQYF
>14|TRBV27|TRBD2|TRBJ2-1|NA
TGTGCCAGCAGGGCGGGAGGGGCTGTTAATGAGCAGTTCTTC
CASRAGGAVNEQFF
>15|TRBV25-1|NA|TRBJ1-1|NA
TGTGCCAGCAGTGAAATCGTTGGGTCTAACACTGAAGCTTTCTTT
CASSEIVGSNTEAFF
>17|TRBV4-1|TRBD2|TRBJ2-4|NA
TGCGCCAGCAGCCAAGAGAGACTAGCGGTAGCCAAAAACATTCAGTACTTC
CASSQERLAVAKNIQYF
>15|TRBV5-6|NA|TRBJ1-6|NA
TGTGCCAGCAGCTTGGGAGCAGGGCGCAATTCACCCCTCCACTTT
CASSLGAGRNSPLHF
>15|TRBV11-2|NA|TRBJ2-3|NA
TGTGCCAGCAGGGGCCCGGGGGTTGGCACAGATACGCAGTATTTT
CASRGPGVGTDTQYF
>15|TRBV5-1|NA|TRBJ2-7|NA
TGCGCCAGCAGCGGCTATAACGGGGAGAAATACGAGCAGTACTTC
CASSGYNGEKYEQYF
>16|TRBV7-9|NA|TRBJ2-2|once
TGTGCCAGCAGCCAAACTAGTCCGTCGAACACCGGGGAGCTGTTTTTT
CASSQTSPSNTGELFF
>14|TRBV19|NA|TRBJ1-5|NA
TGTGCCAGTAGTATAGCCCCTCACGGACAGCCCCAGCATTTT
CASSIAPHGQPQHF
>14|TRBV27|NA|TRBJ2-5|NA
TGTGCCAGCAGTTTATCCCGTTGGTGGGAGACCCAGTACTTC
CASSLSRWWETQYF
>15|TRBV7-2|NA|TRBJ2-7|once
TGTGCCAGCAGCTACGGCCGGGGGAGCTCCTACGAGCAGTACTTC
CASSYGRGSSYEQYF
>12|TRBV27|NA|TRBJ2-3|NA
TGTGCCAGCAGTCCCTATTCGGATACGCAGTATTTT
CASSPYSDTQYF
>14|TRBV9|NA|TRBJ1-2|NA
TGTGCCAGCAGCGCCAACAGTGCCGACTATGGCTACACCTTC
CASSANSADYGYTF
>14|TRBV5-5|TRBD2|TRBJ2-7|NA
TGTGCCAGCAGCTTGGCTAGCGGGAACTACGAGCAGTACTTC
CASSLASGNYEQYF
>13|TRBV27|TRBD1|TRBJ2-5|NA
TGTGCCAGCAGTTTTGCAGGGGGTGAGACCCAGTACTTC
CASSFAGGETQYF
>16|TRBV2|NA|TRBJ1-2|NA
TGTGCCAGCAGTGAAGATTCTATGTCGGGATTCTATGGCTACACCTTC
CASSEDSMSGFYGYTF
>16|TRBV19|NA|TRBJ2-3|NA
TGTGCCAGTAGTTTTTACTCCTCTCAGCGGGTAGATACGCAGTATTTT
CASSFYSSQRVDTQYF
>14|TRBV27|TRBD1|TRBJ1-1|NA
TGTGCCAGCAGTTGGGGGACAGCTGGTTTTGAAGCTTTCTTT
CASSWGTAGFEAFF
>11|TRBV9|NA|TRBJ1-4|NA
TGTGCCAGCAGCGCCGGTGAAAAACTGTTTTTT
CASSAGEKLFF
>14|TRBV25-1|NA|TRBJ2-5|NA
TGTGCCAGCAGTGACCGGGGTCGCCAAGAGACCCAGTACTTC
CASSDRGRQETQYF
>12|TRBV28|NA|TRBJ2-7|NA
TGTGCCAGCAGCCTTTGGCCCTACGAGCAGTACTTC
CASSLWPYEQYF
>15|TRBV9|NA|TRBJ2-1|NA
TGTGCCAGCAGCCGCTGGGGCGGGATTTACAATGAGCAGTTCTTC
CASSRWGGIYNEQFF
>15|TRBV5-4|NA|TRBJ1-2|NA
TGTGCCAGCAGATCCGGGGGGGGAGCTAACTATGGCTACACCTTC
CASRSGGGANYGYTF
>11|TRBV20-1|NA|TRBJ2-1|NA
TGCAGTGCCCTGGGCTCCGGTGAGCAGTTCTTC
CSALGSGEQFF
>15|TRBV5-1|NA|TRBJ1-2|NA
TGCGCCAGCAGCTTGGGACCCGAGAGGACCTATGGCTACACCTTC
CASSLGPERTYGYTF
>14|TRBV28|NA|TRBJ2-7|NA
TGTGCCAGCAGCCCCTACCTCTCCCGGGACGAGCAGTACTTC
CASSPYLSRDEQYF
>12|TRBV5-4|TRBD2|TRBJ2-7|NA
TGTGCCAGCCAAACTAGCGGCTACGAGCAGTACTTC
CASQTSGYEQYF